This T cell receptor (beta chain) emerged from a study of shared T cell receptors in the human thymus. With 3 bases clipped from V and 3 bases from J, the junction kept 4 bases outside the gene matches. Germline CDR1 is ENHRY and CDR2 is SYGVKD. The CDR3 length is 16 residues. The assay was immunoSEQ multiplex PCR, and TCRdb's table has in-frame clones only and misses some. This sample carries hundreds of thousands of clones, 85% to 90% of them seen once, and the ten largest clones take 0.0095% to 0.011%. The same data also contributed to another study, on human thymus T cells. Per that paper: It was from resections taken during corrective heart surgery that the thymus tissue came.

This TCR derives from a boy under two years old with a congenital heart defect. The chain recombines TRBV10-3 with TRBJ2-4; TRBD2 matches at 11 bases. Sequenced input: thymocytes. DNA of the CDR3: TGTGCCATCAGTGAAGGGACTAGCGGAGACAAAAACATTCAGTACTTC. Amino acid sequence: CAISEGTSGDKNIQYF.